This T cell receptor (beta chain) was captured by sequencing in a study of shared clonotypes between healthy human individuals. As for the study in general: Donors, aged 18 to 49, were a couple of women and a few men.

The team ran DNA from unsorted PBMCs on ten immunoSEQ deep assay plates for sequencing. Data came from immunoSEQ multiplex PCR; TCRdb stores just in-frame clones and leaves some out. The sample shows about 510,000 clones, about four fifths of them seen only once. Trimming took 4 bases from V and 0 from J, leaving 9 bases between them. CDR1 is SGHDT, CDR2 YYEEEE, per germline. This CDR3 has 14 amino acids. Sequencing was done on a sample of PBMCs. This rearrangement joins TRBV5-6 to TRBJ2-3, with D tentatively TRBD1 or TRBD2 (5 bases each). The clonotype originates from a woman between 40 and 50 years old in good health. Some clones in this sample may be carry-over from other donors' samples. This chain's CDR3 is CASSGTTSTDTQYF. Written as DNA, the CDR3 is TGTGCCAGCAGCGGGACGACTAGCACAGATACGCAGTATTTT.